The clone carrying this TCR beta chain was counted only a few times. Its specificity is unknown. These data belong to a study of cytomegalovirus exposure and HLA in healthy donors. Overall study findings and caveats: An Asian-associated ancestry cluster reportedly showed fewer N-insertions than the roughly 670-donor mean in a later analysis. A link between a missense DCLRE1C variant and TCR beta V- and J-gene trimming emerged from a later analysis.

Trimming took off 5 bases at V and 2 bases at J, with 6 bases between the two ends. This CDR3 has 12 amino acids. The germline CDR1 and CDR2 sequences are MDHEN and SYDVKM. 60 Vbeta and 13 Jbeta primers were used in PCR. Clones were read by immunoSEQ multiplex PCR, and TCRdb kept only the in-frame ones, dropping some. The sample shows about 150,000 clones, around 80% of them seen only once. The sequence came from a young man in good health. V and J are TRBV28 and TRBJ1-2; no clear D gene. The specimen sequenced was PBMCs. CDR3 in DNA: TGTGCCAGCAGTGGGCAGAACTATGGCTACACCTTC. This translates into CASSGQNYGYTF.